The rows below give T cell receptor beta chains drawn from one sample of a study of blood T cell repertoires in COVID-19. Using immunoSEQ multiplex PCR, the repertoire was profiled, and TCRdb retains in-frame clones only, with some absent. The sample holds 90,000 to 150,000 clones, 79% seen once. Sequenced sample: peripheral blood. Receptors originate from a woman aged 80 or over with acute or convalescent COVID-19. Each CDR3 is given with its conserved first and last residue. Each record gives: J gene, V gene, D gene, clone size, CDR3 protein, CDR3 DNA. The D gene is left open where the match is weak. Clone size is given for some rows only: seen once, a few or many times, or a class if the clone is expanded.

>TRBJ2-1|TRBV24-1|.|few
CATSGNRQGSNEQFF
TGTGCCACCAGTGGAAATCGTCAGGGTTCCAATGAGCAGTTCTTC
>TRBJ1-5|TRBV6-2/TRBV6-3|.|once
CASSPLVGVRNNQPQHF
TGTGCCAGCAGCCCCCTGGTAGGGGTAAGGAACAATCAGCCCCAGCATTTT
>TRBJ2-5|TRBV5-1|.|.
CASSLPGSGETQYF
TGCGCCAGCAGCTTGCCGGGAAGTGGAGAGACCCAGTACTTC
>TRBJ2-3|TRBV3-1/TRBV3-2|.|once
CASSQEGADTQYF
TGTGCCAGCAGCCAAGAGGGCGCAGATACGCAGTATTTT
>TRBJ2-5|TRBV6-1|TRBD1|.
CASSEAHRGRETQYF
TGTGCCAGCAGTGAAGCACACAGGGGGCGGGAGACCCAGTACTTC
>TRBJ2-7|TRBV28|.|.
CASSTTAFKYYEQYF
TGTGCCAGCAGTACGACAGCGTTCAAATACTACGAGCAGTACTTC
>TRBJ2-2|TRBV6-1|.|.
CASSEVRGWFGELFF
TGTGCCAGCAGTGAAGTCAGGGGTTGGTTCGGGGAGCTGTTTTTT
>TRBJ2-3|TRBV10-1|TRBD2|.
CASSESGLVNTDTQYF
TGCGCCAGCAGTGAGTCCGGACTAGTGAACACAGATACGCAGTATTTT
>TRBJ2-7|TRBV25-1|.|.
CASSESYSQTYEQYF
TGTGCCAGCAGTGAATCGTACAGCCAGACCTACGAGCAGTACTTC
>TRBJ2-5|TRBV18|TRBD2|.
CASSPLTSGSFQETQYF
TGTGCCAGCTCACCACTCACTAGCGGGAGTTTTCAAGAGACCCAGTACTTC
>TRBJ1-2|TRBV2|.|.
CASQSVGRGYGYTF
TGTGCCAGCCAATCGGTAGGGAGAGGCTATGGCTACACCTTC
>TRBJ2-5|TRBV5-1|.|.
CASSFSRGLQETQYF
TGCGCCAGCAGCTTCTCCCGTGGGCTCCAAGAGACCCAGTACTTC
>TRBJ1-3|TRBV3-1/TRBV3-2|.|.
CASSTLGAGNTIYF
TGTGCCAGCAGCACTCTCGGGGCTGGAAACACCATATATTTT
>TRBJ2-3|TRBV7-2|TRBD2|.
CASSPLASGSTDTQYF
TGTGCCAGCAGCCCCCTTGCTAGCGGTAGCACAGATACGCAGTATTTT
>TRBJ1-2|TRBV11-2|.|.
CASSPILDSLYGYTF
TGTGCCAGCAGCCCGATATTGGACAGCCTCTATGGCTACACCTTC
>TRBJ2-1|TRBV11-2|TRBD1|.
CASSLQGAPGEQFF
TGTGCCAGCAGCCTCCAGGGGGCGCCCGGTGAGCAGTTCTTC
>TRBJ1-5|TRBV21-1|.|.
CASSKNREFCQPQHF
TGTGCCAGCAGCAAAAACAGGGAATTTTGTCAGCCCCAGCATTTT
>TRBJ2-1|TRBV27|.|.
CASSIKRDNEQFF
TGTGCCAGCAGTATTAAGAGGGACAATGAGCAGTTCTTC
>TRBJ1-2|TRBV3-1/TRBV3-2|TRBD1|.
CASSRVDRGEGYTF
TGTGCCAGCAGCCGCGTCGACAGGGGAGAAGGCTACACCTTC
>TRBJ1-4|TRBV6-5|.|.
CASSYAGEKLFF
TGTGCCAGCAGTTACGCAGGAGAAAAACTGTTTTTT
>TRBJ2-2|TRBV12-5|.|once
CASARDTGELFF
TGTGCTAGTGCCCGGGACACCGGGGAGCTGTTTTTT
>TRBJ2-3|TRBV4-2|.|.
CASSQDASSSTDTQYF
TGTGCCAGCAGCCAAGATGCGAGTAGTTCAACAGATACGCAGTATTTT
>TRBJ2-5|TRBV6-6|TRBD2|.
CASSGLAMKTQYF
TGTGCCAGCTCTGGACTAGCGATGAAGACCCAGTACTTC
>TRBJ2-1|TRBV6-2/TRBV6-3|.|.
CASSPRARGGPNEQFF
TGTGCCAGCAGCCCCCGCGCTAGGGGGGGCCCCAATGAGCAGTTCTTC
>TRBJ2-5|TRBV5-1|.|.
CASSLDPARGTQYF
TGCGCCAGCAGCTTGGACCCTGCCCGCGGGACCCAGTACTTC
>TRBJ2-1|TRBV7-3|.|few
CASSLQGGLVNEQFF
TGTGCCAGCAGCTTACAGGGGGGACTAGTCAATGAGCAGTTCTTC
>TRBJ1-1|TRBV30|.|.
CAWSVPGRVAFF
TGTGCCTGGAGTGTACCGGGGAGAGTGGCTTTCTTT
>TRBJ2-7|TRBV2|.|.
CASSEGSSYEQYF
TGTGCCAGCAGTGAAGGGAGCTCCTACGAGCAGTACTTC
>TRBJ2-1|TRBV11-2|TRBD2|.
CASSFDIAGAGEQFF
TGTGCCAGCAGCTTCGATATAGCGGGAGCTGGTGAGCAGTTCTTC
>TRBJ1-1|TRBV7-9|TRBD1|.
CASRRGPIDTEAFF
TGTGCCTCGCGGAGGGGGCCTATAGACACTGAAGCTTTCTTT
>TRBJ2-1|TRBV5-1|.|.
CASSQSRNEQFF
TGCGCCAGCAGCCAAAGCCGTAATGAGCAGTTCTTC
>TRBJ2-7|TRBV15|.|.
CATSKGLATPEEQYF
TGTGCCACCAGCAAGGGTCTAGCCACCCCGGAGGAGCAGTACTTC
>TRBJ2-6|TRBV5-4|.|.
CASGTGPGQSSGANVLTF
TGTGCCAGCGGAACAGGTCCAGGACAAAGCTCTGGGGCCAACGTCCTGACTTTC
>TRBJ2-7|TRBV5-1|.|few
CASSLDFGGSGEQYF
TGCGCCAGCAGCTTGGATTTCGGGGGTTCAGGCGAGCAGTACTTC
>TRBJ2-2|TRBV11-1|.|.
CASSLALDGGELFF
TGTGCCAGCAGCTTAGCGCTAGACGGCGGGGAGCTGTTTTTT